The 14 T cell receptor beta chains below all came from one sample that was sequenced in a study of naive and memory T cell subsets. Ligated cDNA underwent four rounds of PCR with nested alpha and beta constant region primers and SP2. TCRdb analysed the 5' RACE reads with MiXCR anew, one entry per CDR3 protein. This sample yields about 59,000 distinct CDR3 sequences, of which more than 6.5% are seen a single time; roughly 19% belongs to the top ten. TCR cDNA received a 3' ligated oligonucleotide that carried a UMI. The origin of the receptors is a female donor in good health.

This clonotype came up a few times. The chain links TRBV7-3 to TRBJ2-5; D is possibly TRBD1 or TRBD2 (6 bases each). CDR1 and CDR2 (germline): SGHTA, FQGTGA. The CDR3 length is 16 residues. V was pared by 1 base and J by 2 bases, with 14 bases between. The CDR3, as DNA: TGTGCCAGCAGCTTAATCGGGTTAGGGGGGCAAGAGACCCAGTACTTC. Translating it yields CASSLIGLGGQETQYF.

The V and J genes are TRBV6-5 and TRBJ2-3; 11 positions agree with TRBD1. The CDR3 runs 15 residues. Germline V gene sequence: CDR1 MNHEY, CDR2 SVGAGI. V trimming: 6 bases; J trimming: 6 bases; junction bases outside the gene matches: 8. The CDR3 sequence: CASSRDGQGADTQYF. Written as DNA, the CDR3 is TGTGCCAGCAGCCGAGATGGACAGGGGGCGGATACGCAGTATTTT.

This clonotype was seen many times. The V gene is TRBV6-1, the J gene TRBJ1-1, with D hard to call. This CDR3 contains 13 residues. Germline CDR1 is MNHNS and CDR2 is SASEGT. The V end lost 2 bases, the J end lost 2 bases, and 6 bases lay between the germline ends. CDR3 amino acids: CASSEIRNTEAFF. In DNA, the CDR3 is TGTGCCAGCAGTGAAATCAGAAACACTGAAGCTTTCTTT.

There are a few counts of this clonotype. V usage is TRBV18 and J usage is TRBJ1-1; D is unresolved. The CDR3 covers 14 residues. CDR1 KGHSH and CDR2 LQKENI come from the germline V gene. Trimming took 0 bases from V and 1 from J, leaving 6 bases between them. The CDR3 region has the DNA TGTGCCAGCTCACCACCGGGTCAGAACACTGAAGCTTTCTTT. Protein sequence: CASSPPGQNTEAFF.

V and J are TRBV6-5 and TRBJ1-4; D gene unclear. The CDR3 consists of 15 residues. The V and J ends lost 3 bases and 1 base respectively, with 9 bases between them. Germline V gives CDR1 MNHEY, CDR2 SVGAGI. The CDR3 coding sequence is TGTGCCAGCAGTTATAACGGGATAACTAATGAAAAACTGTTTTTT. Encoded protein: CASSYNGITNEKLFF.

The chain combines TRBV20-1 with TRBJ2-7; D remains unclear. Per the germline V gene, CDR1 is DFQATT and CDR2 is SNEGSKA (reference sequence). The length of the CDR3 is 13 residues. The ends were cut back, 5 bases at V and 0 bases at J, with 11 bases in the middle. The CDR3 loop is CSAQDGSSYEQYF. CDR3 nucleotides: TGCAGTGCTCAAGACGGCAGCTCCTACGAGCAGTACTTC.

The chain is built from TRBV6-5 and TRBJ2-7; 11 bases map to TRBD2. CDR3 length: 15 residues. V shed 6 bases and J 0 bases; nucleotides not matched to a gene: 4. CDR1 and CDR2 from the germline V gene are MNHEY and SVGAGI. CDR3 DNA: TGTGCCAGCAGCGCCCTAGCGGGAGGCTCCTACGAGCAGTACTTC. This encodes CASSALAGGSYEQYF.

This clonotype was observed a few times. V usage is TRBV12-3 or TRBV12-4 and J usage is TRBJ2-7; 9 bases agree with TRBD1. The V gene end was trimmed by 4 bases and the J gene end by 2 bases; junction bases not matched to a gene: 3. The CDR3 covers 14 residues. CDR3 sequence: CASSSRQGAYEQYF. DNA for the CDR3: TGTGCCAGCAGTTCTCGACAGGGGGCCTACGAGCAGTACTTC.

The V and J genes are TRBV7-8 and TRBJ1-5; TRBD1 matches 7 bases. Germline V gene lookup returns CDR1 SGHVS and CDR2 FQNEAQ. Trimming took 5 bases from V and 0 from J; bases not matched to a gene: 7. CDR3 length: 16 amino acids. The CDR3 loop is CASSPRDSYSNQPQHF. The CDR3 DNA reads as TGTGCCAGCAGCCCCCGGGACAGTTATAGCAATCAGCCCCAGCATTTT.

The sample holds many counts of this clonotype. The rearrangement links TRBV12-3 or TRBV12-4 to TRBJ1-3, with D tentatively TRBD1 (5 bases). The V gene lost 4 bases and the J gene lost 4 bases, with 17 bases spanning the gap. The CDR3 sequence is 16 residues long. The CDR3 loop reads CASSYRPGFPGNTIYF. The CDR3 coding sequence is TGTGCCAGCAGTTACCGTCCAGGGTTTCCCGGAAACACCATATATTTT.

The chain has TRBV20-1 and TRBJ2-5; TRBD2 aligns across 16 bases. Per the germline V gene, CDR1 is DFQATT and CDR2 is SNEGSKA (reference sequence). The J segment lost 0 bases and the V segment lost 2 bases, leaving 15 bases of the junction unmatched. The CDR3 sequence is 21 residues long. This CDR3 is CSARLTQGTSGGATYQETQYF. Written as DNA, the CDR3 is TGCAGTGCTAGATTAACCCAGGGGACTAGCGGGGGGGCAACGTACCAAGAGACCCAGTACTTC.

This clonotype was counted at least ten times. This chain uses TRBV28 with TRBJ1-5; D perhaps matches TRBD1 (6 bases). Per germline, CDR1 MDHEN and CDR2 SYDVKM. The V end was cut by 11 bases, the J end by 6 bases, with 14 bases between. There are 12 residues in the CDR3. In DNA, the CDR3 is TGTGCCGCACAGGGATCGAGTCAGCCCCAGCATTTT. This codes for CAAQGSSQPQHF.

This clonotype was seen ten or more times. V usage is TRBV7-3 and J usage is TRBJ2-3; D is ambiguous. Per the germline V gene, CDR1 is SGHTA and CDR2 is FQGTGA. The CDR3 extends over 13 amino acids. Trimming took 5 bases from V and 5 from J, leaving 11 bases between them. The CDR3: CASSRDTGDTQYF. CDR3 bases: TGTGCCAGCAGCAGAGACACGGGAGATACGCAGTATTTT.

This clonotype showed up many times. The CDR3 is CSAVRDRTNQPQHF. The CDR3 region has the DNA TGCAGTGCCGTGCGGGACAGGACTAATCAGCCCCAGCATTTT. The chain has TRBV20-1 and TRBJ1-5; 8 bases are a match to TRBD1. CDR3 size: 14 residues. With V trimmed by 6 bases and J by 4 bases, 8 bases remained unmatched. The germline CDR1 and CDR2 sequences are DFQATT and SNEGSKA (reference sequence).